This passage covers 9 T cell receptor beta chains from one sample sequenced in a study of T cell responses to AZD1222 COVID-19 vaccine. Sequencing used immunoSEQ multiplex PCR; TCRdb keeps in-frame clones, though not all of them. The table has 110,000 to 150,000 clones, 80% to 95% seen once; the top ten hold over 1.5%. Here the sequenced sample was peripheral blood, taken on day 0 of AZD1222 vaccination. These receptors all stem from an adult in good health.

V is TRBV5-6 and J is TRBJ1-1; the D gene is possibly TRBD1 (5 bases). Germline V gene data show CDR1 as SGHDT and CDR2 as YYEEEE. Trimming stripped 7 bases from V and 7 bases from J, with 17 bases between. The CDR3 runs to 13 residues. The CDR3 DNA sequence: TGTGCCAGCGGGAGATGGGGGGACGGTGAAGCTTTCTTT. Amino acid sequence: CASGRWGDGEAFF.

The rearrangement links TRBV28 to TRBJ2-7; D is unclear. CDR3 length: 11 amino acids. CDR1 MDHEN and CDR2 SYDVKM come from the germline V gene. V lost 7 bases and J lost 0, with 4 bases in between. The CDR3 reads CASKGSYEQYF. The CDR3 coding sequence is TGTGCCAGCAAAGGCTCCTACGAGCAGTACTTC.

The genes are TRBV5-1 and TRBJ1-2, with D hard to call. Trimming took off 0 bases at V and 1 base at J, with 16 bases between the two ends. Germline V gives CDR1 SGHRS, CDR2 YFSETQ. The CDR3 extends over 17 amino acids. The DNA of the CDR3 is TGCGCCAGCAGCTTGGTACCCGGACGGATGATTAACTATGGCTACACCTTC. It yields the protein CASSLVPGRMINYGYTF.

The rearrangement uses TRBV27 and TRBJ1-1; no clear D gene. Germline CDR1 reads MNHEY; CDR2 reads SMNVEV (reference sequence). Trimming removed 6 bases from V and 7 bases from J, with 15 bases in between. The CDR3 covers 13 residues. CDR3 region: CASRVRAWNEAFF. The CDR3 DNA is TGTGCCAGCAGGGTTCGGGCCTGGAATGAAGCTTTCTTT.

The chain uses TRBV28 and TRBJ2-7, with TRBD2 as a possible D gene (5 bases). Trimming took off 5 bases at V and 0 bases at J, with 29 bases between the two ends. CDR1 and CDR2 from the germline V gene are MDHEN and SYDVKM. CDR3 length equals 20 residues. CDR3 in DNA: TGTGCCAGCAGTCCCTGGGGTGAGGGAGTCTATTCTTCCTCCTCCTACGAGCAGTACTTC. This translates into CASSPWGEGVYSSSSYEQYF. Drawing the rest from reference TRBV28 and TRBJ2-7, the complete variable domain is DVKVTQSSRYLVKRTGEKVFLECVQDMDHENMFWYRQDPGLGLRLIYFSYDVKMKEKGDIPEGYSVSREKKERFSLILESASTNQTSMYLCASSPWGEGVYSSSSYEQYFGPGTRLTVT.

The chain joins TRBV9 to TRBJ1-4; D ambiguous. This CDR3 is built from 14 residues. The germline V and J ends were trimmed by 4 bases and 8 bases, with 15 bases remaining between them. Per germline, CDR1 SGDLS and CDR2 YYNGEE. The CDR3 region has the DNA TGTGCCAGCAGCCCCGGAGTTAGGGAGGAAAAACTGTTTTTT. Its protein is CASSPGVREEKLFF.

The chain couples TRBV30 to TRBJ2-5; 9 bases are shared with TRBD1. In germline, CDR1 is GTSNPN, CDR2 SVGIG (reference sequence). This CDR3 is 14 amino acids long. Trimming at V came to 2 bases and at J to 4 bases, leaving 5 bases not matched to a gene. CDR3 DNA sequence: TGTGCCTGGAGTTTGGGACAGGGCCTAGAGACCCAGTACTTC. Amino acids: CAWSLGQGLETQYF.

V gene TRBV6-1 combines with J gene TRBJ1-6; TRBD1 matches at 8 bases. V shed 0 bases and J 6 bases; nucleotides not matched to a gene: 7. Per the germline V gene, CDR1 is MNHNS and CDR2 is SASEGT. This CDR3 has 17 amino acids. The CDR3: CASSEAFQGASNSPLHF. In DNA form, the CDR3 reads TGTGCCAGCAGTGAAGCGTTTCAGGGGGCGAGTAATTCACCCCTCCACTTT.

V usage is TRBV7-6 and J usage is TRBJ2-7; 9 nucleotides line up with TRBD2. The CDR3 has 16 residues. V dropped 5 bases and J dropped 6; count of bases not matched to a gene: 14. CDR1 SGHVS and CDR2 FNYEAQ come from the germline V gene. The DNA for the CDR3 is TGTGCCAGCAGCCCAGGCCCGGGACTAGCTCTCGTCGAGCAGTACTTC. Residues: CASSPGPGLALVEQYF.